A few counts support the clone carrying this TCR beta chain. Its antigen is unknown. It may be a read error: a sequence one base away is much more abundant. The CDR3 has 12 amino acids. Looked up from germline, CDR1 is SNHLY and CDR2 is FYNNEI. These data belong to a study of T cells in Graves' hyperthyroidism and ophthalmopathy. Study-wide findings and caveats: Ophthalmopathy was identified by the model a median about 6 months ahead of onset. Through a model of 13 V-J features, ophthalmopathy was separated from stable hyperthyroidism. In the blood, most expanded thyroid clonotypes above 0.001 appeared as well.

Researchers defined stable Graves' hyperthyroidism as no ophthalmopathy progression within 18 months. RNA transcripts were the template for amplifying TCR beta CDR3 regions. The HTBI primer set drove a first-round RT-PCR of the TCR CDR3. MiXCR, run by TCRdb on the multiplex PCR reads, gives a single entry per CDR3 protein. This sample carries about 520,000 distinct CDR3 sequences, 20% to 25% of them seen once, and the ten largest clones take around 27%. This receptor was taken from a man aged 18 to 29 with Graves' hyperthyroidism. The sequencing input was blood. This rearrangement joins TRBV2 to TRBJ1-2; D might be TRBD1 (5 bases). The DNA for the CDR3 is TGTGTCAGCAGCCGACAGAACTATGGCTACACCTTC. Its protein product is CVSSRQNYGYTF.